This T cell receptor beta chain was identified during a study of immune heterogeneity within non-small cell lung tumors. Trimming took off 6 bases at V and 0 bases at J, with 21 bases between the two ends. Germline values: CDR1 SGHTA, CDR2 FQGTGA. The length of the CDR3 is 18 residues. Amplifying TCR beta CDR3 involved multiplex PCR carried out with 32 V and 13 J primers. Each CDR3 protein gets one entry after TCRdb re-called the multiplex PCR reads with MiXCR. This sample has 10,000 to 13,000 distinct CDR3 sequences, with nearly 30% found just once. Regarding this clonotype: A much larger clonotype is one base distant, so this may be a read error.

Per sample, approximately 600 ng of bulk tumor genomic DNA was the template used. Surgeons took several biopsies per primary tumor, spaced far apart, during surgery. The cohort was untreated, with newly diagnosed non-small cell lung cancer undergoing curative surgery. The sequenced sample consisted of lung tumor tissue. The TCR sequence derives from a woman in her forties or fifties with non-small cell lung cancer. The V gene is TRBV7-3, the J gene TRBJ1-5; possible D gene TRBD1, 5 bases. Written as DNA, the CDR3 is TGTGCCAGCAGTGGCCGTGTCGGGACGACCCATAGCAATCAGCCCCAGCATTTT. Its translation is CASSGRVGTTHSNQPQHF.